A single sample is the source of the 23 T cell receptor beta chains below, sequenced in a study of blood T cell repertoires in COVID-19. Sequencing used immunoSEQ multiplex PCR; TCRdb keeps in-frame clones, though not all of them. The sample lists about 230,000 clones; over 80% were seen once. The sequenced material came from peripheral blood. These receptors were obtained from a woman in her 30s with COVID-19, enrolled during active disease.

The rearrangement uses TRBV7-9 and TRBJ2-3, with D possibly being TRBD1 (6 bases). This CDR3 is 15 amino acids long. V shed 4 bases and J shed 0 bases, with 11 bases lying between them. CDR1 and CDR2 (germline): SEHNR, FQNEAQ (reference sequence). CDR3 nucleotide sequence: TGTGCCAGCAGCTCTGGGGGCGTAAGCACAGATACGCAGTATTTT. Residues: CASSSGGVSTDTQYF.

The chain couples TRBV6-7 to TRBJ1-6, with D maybe TRBD1 (5 bases). TRBV6-7 is marked as an open reading frame, function uncertain. The CDR3 extends over 21 amino acids. The V and J ends lost 0 bases and 0 bases respectively, with 21 bases between them. This chain's CDR3 is CASSYSNRLTGSSSYNSPLHF. As DNA, the CDR3 is TGTGCCAGCAGTTACTCGAATAGGCTAACAGGTTCAAGCTCCTATAATTCACCCCTCCACTTT.

The chain employs TRBV29-1 and TRBJ2-7; D ambiguous. The CDR3 runs to 13 residues. Germline CDR1 is SQVTM and CDR2 is ANQGSEA. V was pared by 4 bases and J by 0 bases, with 10 bases between. CDR3 DNA sequence: TGCAGCGTTGTCGGTTATAGCTCCTACGAGCAGTACTTC. Translation gives CSVVGYSSYEQYF.

In its sample, this clone was seen once. The J gene is TRBJ2-4, the V gene TRBV29-1; D is perhaps TRBD1 (6 bases). This CDR3 comprises 11 residues. Trimming stripped 7 bases from V and 10 bases from J, with 14 bases between. Germline V gene data show CDR1 as SQVTM and CDR2 as ANQGSEA. CDR3 residues: CSGNRQGIQYF. As DNA, the CDR3 is TGCAGCGGGAATCGCCAGGGGATTCAGTACTTC.

The chain joins TRBV18 to TRBJ1-5; D gene unclear. CDR1 and CDR2 (germline): KGHSH, LQKENI. Deletions cut 1 base from V and 3 bases from J, with 16 bases between. This CDR3 is built from 17 residues. DNA for the CDR3: TGTGCCAGCTCACCACGAGGTGGAGGGCAGACCAATCAGCCCCAGCATTTT. Translating it yields CASSPRGGGQTNQPQHF.

The chain combines TRBV19 with TRBJ2-7; D not certain. Germline V gene data show CDR1 as LNHDA and CDR2 as SQIVND (reference sequence). V gave up 3 bases and J gave up 3 bases, with 9 bases separating them. There are 13 residues in the CDR3. The CDR3 sequence: CASSIGVYYEQYF. The CDR3 nucleotides are TGTGCCAGTAGTATTGGAGTGTACTACGAGCAGTACTTC.

This clone was picked up a small number of times. V gene TRBV9 combines with J gene TRBJ2-5, with D tentatively TRBD2 (6 bases). The CDR3 runs 14 residues. V lost 3 bases, J lost 5 bases, and 14 bases lay in between. Germline V gene data show CDR1 as SGDLS and CDR2 as YYNGEE. This CDR3 is CASSAVGGSETQYF. In DNA form, the CDR3 reads TGTGCCAGCAGCGCTGTTGGGGGGAGTGAGACCCAGTACTTC. The variable domain in full, completed from reference TRBV9 and TRBJ2-5, reads DSGVTQTPKHLITATGQRVTLRCSPRSGDLSVYWYQQSLDQGLQFLIQYYNGEERAKGNILERFSAQQFPDLHSELNLSSLELGDSALYFCASSAVGGSETQYFGPGTRLLVL.

The rearrangement joins TRBV24-1 to TRBJ2-1; D is perhaps TRBD1 (5 bases). The CDR3 sequence is 14 residues long. CDR1 KGHDR and CDR2 SFDVKD come from the germline V gene. Trimming pared 5 bases from V and 1 base from J, leaving 8 bases between. CDR3 residues: CATSGQSSYNEQFF. The DNA of the CDR3 is TGTGCCACCAGTGGACAGTCTTCCTACAATGAGCAGTTCTTC.

This clone was seen a few times. The chain joins TRBV19 to TRBJ1-1; 10 positions match TRBD1. The CDR3 contains 16 residues. Per germline, CDR1 LNHDA and CDR2 SQIVND (reference sequence). V gave up 6 bases and J gave up 1 base; unmatched junction bases: 8. CDR3 sequence (DNA): TGTGCCAGTAGCGTCCGGGACAGGGGTCAGAACACTGAAGCTTTCTTT. Translating gives CASSVRDRGQNTEAFF.

The chain carries TRBV9 and TRBJ2-1; 9 bases align to TRBD1. This CDR3 spans 16 amino acids. V trimming: 2 bases; J trimming: 8 bases; junction bases outside the gene matches: 11. CDR1 and CDR2 (germline): SGDLS, YYNGEE. For the CDR3, the DNA is TGTGCCAGCAGCGTGGGTCTAACAGGGGGCCCGGATGAGCAGTTCTTC. Translated, it gives CASSVGLTGGPDEQFF.

This clone has a handful of counts. The V and J genes are TRBV7-7 and TRBJ2-5, with a tentative D call TRBD1 (5 bases). CDR3 length: 15 residues. Trimming took 5 bases from V and 1 from J, leaving 14 bases between them. Germline V gives CDR1 SSHAT, CDR2 FNYEAQ (reference sequence). Here the CDR3 DNA reads TGTGCCAGCAGCCAGGGTACAGGAGCCCAAGAGACCCAGTACTTC. It translates to CASSQGTGAQETQYF.

The genes are TRBV28 and TRBJ1-5; 10 bases are a match to TRBD1. Losses at the gene ends were 8 bases for V and 4 bases for J; bases not matched to a gene: 5. The CDR3 has 14 residues. CDR1 and CDR2 from the germline V gene are MDHEN and SYDVKM. CDR3 region: CASLPGQGNQPQHF. CDR3 in DNA: TGTGCCAGCCTCCCGGGACAGGGGAATCAGCCCCAGCATTTT.

The V call is TRBV4-1, the J call TRBJ2-7, with 13 positions matching TRBD2. V lost 4 bases and J lost 3; bases outside the gene matches: 3. This CDR3 has 15 amino acids. Germline values: CDR1 MGHRA, CDR2 YSYEKL. The CDR3 loop is CASSPGLAGYYEQYF. The CDR3 region has the DNA TGCGCCAGCAGCCCGGGACTAGCGGGGTACTACGAGCAGTACTTC.

CDR3 sequence: CASSIDYSAVFPNEQFF. Written as DNA, the CDR3 is TGTGCCAGTAGTATAGATTATTCAGCGGTTTTTCCCAATGAGCAGTTCTTC. V gene TRBV19 combines with J gene TRBJ2-1; weak D call: TRBD2 (5 bases). This CDR3 has 17 amino acids. The germline CDR1 and CDR2 sequences are LNHDA and SQIVND (reference sequence). V shed 0 bases and J shed 6 bases, with 18 bases lying between them.

The rearrangement uses TRBV18 and TRBJ1-1, with 9 bases that match TRBD1. Looked up from germline, CDR1 is KGHSH and CDR2 is LQKENI. The CDR3 is made up of 15 amino acids. J lost 3 bases, V lost 2 bases, and 4 bases had no gene match. The CDR3 is CASSPAGTGYTEAFF. CDR3 in DNA: TGTGCCAGCTCACCAGCCGGGACAGGGTACACTGAAGCTTTCTTT. The full variable domain, rest sourced from reference TRBV18 and TRBJ1-1, is NAGVMQNPRHLVRRRGQEARLRCSPMKGHSHVYWYRQLPEEGLKFMVYLQKENIIDESGMPKERFSAEFPKEGPSILRIQQVVRGDSAAYFCASSPAGTGYTEAFFGQGTRLTVV.

A few counts support this clone. Different DNA sequences within this sample yield the same CDR3. This chain connects TRBV7-9 to TRBJ2-7; D call uncertain. The length of the CDR3 is 14 residues. Trimming stripped 0 bases from V and 1 base from J, with 7 bases between. Germline assignment: CDR1 SEHNR and CDR2 FQNEAQ (reference sequence). The CDR3 protein is CASSLAGSSYEQYF. The CDR3 DNA is TGTGCCAGCAGCTTAGCTGGCAGTTCCTACGAGCAGTACTTC.

The chain uses TRBV18 and TRBJ1-1, with TRBD1 identical over 7 bases. V trimming: 3 bases; J trimming: 11 bases; junction bases outside the gene matches: 15. CDR3 size: 15 residues. Germline V lookup: CDR1 KGHSH, CDR2 LQKENI. The CDR3 here is CASSPDGTVQRGAFF. CDR3 in DNA: TGTGCCAGCTCACCCGATGGGACAGTTCAAAGGGGGGCTTTCTTT. Looking up the rest from reference TRBV18 and TRBJ1-1 gives the full variable domain: NAGVMQNPRHLVRRRGQEARLRCSPMKGHSHVYWYRQLPEEGLKFMVYLQKENIIDESGMPKERFSAEFPKEGPSILRIQQVVRGDSAAYFCASSPDGTVQRGAFFGQGTRLTVV.

The chain carries TRBV10-3 and TRBJ2-2; D gene uncertain. The CDR3 has 13 amino acids. The germline V gene encodes CDR1 ENHRY and CDR2 SYGVKD. V was pared by 4 bases and J by 3 bases, with 6 bases between. CDR3 amino acids: CAISGGYTGELFF. For the CDR3, the DNA is TGTGCCATCAGTGGTGGCTACACCGGGGAGCTGTTTTTT.

CDR3 DNA sequence: TGTGCCAGCAGCCAAGCGAGGACAGGCCCGCGGGGTACTGAAGCTTTCTTT. Residues: CASSQARTGPRGTEAFF. This chain uses TRBV3-1 (or the pseudogene TRBV3-2) with TRBJ1-1; 7 bases align to TRBD1. In germline, CDR1 is LGHDT, CDR2 YNNKEL (reference sequence). After removal of 1 base from V and 5 bases from J, the junction contained 13 bases not matched to a gene. There are 17 residues in the CDR3.

This clone was recorded at least ten times. The chain has TRBV15 and TRBJ2-1; D gene unclear. V lost 0 bases and J lost 7, with 10 bases in between. The CDR3 runs to 14 residues. Germline loops: CDR1 LNHNV, CDR2 YYDKDF (reference sequence). The CDR3 protein is CATSRDRLDNEQFF. CDR3 nucleotide sequence: TGTGCCACCAGCAGAGATAGGCTAGATAATGAGCAGTTCTTC.

As DNA, the CDR3 is TGTGCCAGCAGCGTAGGACAGGGCCCCCAGTACTTC. As protein: CASSVGQGPQYF. The chain recombines TRBV9 with TRBJ2-5; 7 bases are a match to TRBD1. Germline CDR1 reads SGDLS; CDR2 reads YYNGEE. Trimming cost V 0 bases and J 9 bases; bases outside gene matches: 2. CDR3 length: 12 residues.

This chain connects TRBV5-4 to TRBJ2-7; TRBD1 is a possible D gene (7 bases). This CDR3 region has 15 residues. Germline V gene data show CDR1 as SGHNT and CDR2 as YYREEE (reference sequence). Trimming took off 4 bases at V and 2 bases at J, with 16 bases between the two ends. The CDR3 spells CASSAPGGRTYEQYF. Written as DNA, the CDR3 is TGTGCCAGCAGCGCGCCAGGGGGGCGGACCTACGAGCAGTACTTC.

This rearrangement joins TRBV30 to TRBJ1-1; possible D gene TRBD1, 5 bases. CDR1 is GTSNPN, CDR2 SVGIG, per germline (reference sequence). The CDR3 consists of 14 residues. Trimming pared 1 base from V and 4 bases from J, leaving 13 bases between. The CDR3 spells CAWSAGLLSTEAFF. The CDR3 DNA reads TGTGCCTGGAGTGCGGGACTCTTGAGCACTGAAGCTTTCTTT.